One sample yielded the 10 T cell receptor beta chains listed below, sequenced in a study of blood T cell repertoires in COVID-19. Repertoires were generated with immunoSEQ multiplex PCR, while TCRdb's copy carries only in-frame clones and drops some. This table has 100,000 to 150,000 clones, around 86% appearing once. Sequenced input: peripheral blood. The receptors come from a woman of 80 years or more with acute or convalescent COVID-19.

This clone was seen just once. J is TRBJ1-5 and V is TRBV18; D uncertain. In germline, CDR1 is KGHSH, CDR2 LQKENI. The germline V and J ends were trimmed by 2 bases and 7 bases, with 9 bases remaining between them. This CDR3 has 13 residues. The CDR3: CASSPEAEQPQHF. Written as DNA, the CDR3 is TGTGCCAGCTCACCAGAAGCGGAGCAGCCCCAGCATTTT.

This clone was counted a few times. The chain has TRBV6-6 and TRBJ1-1, with a weak D call TRBD1 (6 bases). The CDR3 totals 15 residues. Germline V gene lookup returns CDR1 MNHNY and CDR2 SVGAGI (reference sequence). V was cut by 0 bases and J by 8 bases, with 16 bases left in between. Here the CDR3 reads CASSYSSERGTEAFF. The CDR3 nucleotides read TGTGCCAGCAGTTACTCTTCGGAGAGGGGGACAGAAGCTTTCTTT.

The V call is TRBV28, the J call TRBJ1-6; D gene ambiguous. The CDR3 consists of 13 residues. Germline CDR1 MDHEN, CDR2 SYDVKM. V lost 10 bases to trimming and J lost 14 bases, with 21 bases between them. CDR3: CATTSPQSQTLHF. In DNA form, the CDR3 reads TGTGCCACCACATCCCCCCAATCTCAGACCCTCCACTTT.

The chain has TRBV5-1 and TRBJ2-7; D remains unclear. Trimming shortened V by 0 bases and J by 6 bases, and 13 bases separated the two germline ends. This CDR3 region has 14 residues. CDR1 is SGHRS, CDR2 YFSETQ, per germline. In DNA form, the CDR3 reads TGCGCCAGCAGCTTGGATAGGCCAACGGGCGAGCAGTACTTC. Translating gives CASSLDRPTGEQYF.

The CDR3 DNA follows: TGTGCCACCAGTGCGGGAGGATTTCGGGAGTTCTTC. It specifies CATSAGGFREFF. The rearrangement uses TRBV24-1 and TRBJ2-1, with 7 bases that match TRBD2. Germline trimming cut 5 bases from V and 14 bases from J; bases unmatched to any gene: 8. The CDR3 has 12 amino acids. Germline V gives CDR1 KGHDR, CDR2 SFDVKD.

V usage is TRBV28 and J usage is TRBJ1-3, with D perhaps matching TRBD1 (5 bases). The CDR3 is 15 amino acids. The germline CDR1 and CDR2 sequences are MDHEN and SYDVKM. Trimming stripped 6 bases from V and 4 bases from J, with 16 bases between. The CDR3 coding sequence is TGTGCCAGCAGACGTCAGGGATCAGGAGGAAACACCATATATTTT. It codes for CASRRQGSGGNTIYF.

The chain joins TRBV6-1 to TRBJ2-4; weak D call: TRBD1 (6 bases). The V and J ends lost 1 base and 8 bases respectively, with 15 bases between them. Germline CDR1 is MNHNS and CDR2 is SASEGT. The CDR3 runs to 15 residues. The CDR3 DNA reads TGTGCCAGCAGTGAAGAGCCGGGACACGGATACATTCAGTACTTC. Translation gives CASSEEPGHGYIQYF.

The chain couples TRBV5-4 to TRBJ2-1; D is undetermined. The CDR3 length is 15 residues. Germline V gene lookup returns CDR1 SGHNT and CDR2 YYREEE (reference sequence). Trimming shortened V by 0 bases and J by 5 bases, and 12 bases separated the two germline ends. The CDR3 sequence is CASSLGRNWDNEQFF. The CDR3 nucleotides are TGTGCCAGCAGCTTGGGCAGGAACTGGGACAATGAGCAGTTCTTC.

This sequence joins TRBV5-4 and TRBJ1-6; D perhaps matches TRBD1 (6 bases). Germline-derived CDR1 and CDR2 are SGHNT and YYREEE (reference sequence). Trimming stripped 4 bases from V and 7 bases from J, with 18 bases between. The CDR3 runs 16 residues. For the CDR3, the DNA is TGTGCCAGCAGCAACCCAGTAGGGGGGGGGAATTCACCCCTCCACTTT. This codes for CASSNPVGGGNSPLHF. Full variable domain (missing parts from reference TRBV5-4 and TRBJ1-6): ETGVTQSPTHLIKTRGQQVTLRCSSQSGHNTVSWYQQALGQGPQFIFQYYREEENGRGNFPPRFSGLQFPNYSSELNVNALELDDSALYLCASSNPVGGGNSPLHFGNGTRLTVT.

The gene calls are TRBV19 and TRBJ1-2, with TRBD1 as a possible D gene (6 bases). Germline CDR1 LNHDA, CDR2 SQIVND (reference sequence). The germline V and J ends were trimmed by 6 bases and 7 bases, with 24 bases remaining between them. The CDR3 is 16 residues long. CDR3: CASSVPRTESLRGYTF. The CDR3 DNA is TGTGCCAGTAGCGTCCCGCGGACAGAATCCCTCCGTGGCTACACCTTC.